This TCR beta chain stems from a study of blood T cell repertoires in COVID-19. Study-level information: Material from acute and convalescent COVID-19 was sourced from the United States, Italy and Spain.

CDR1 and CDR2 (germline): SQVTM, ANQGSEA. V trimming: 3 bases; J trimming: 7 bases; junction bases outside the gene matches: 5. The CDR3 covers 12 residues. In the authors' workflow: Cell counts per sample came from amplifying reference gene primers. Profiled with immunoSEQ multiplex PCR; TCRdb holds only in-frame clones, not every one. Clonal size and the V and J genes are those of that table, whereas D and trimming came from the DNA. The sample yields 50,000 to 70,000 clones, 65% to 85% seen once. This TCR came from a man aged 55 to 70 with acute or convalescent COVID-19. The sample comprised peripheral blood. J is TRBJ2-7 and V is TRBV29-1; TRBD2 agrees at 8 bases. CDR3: CSVDRGGYEQYF. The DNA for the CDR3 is TGCAGCGTTGATCGGGGGGGTTATGAGCAGTACTTC.